Below, 27 T cell receptor beta chains from the same sample are listed, as sequenced in a study of post-analysis software for immune sequencing data. Study outcomes and limitations: TRBV5-6, TRBV5-1 and TRBV20-1 were among 4 or 5 TRBV segments more frequent in patients than controls.

The TCR beta cDNA libraries contained unique molecular identifiers. One entry per CDR3 protein results from TCRdb running MiXCR on the PCR reads. Of fewer than 700,000 distinct CDR3 sequences listed, 44% are singletons. These receptors lack a known antigen. Sequenced material: blood. These receptors were obtained from a girl aged 10-17 years with multiple sclerosis.

The J gene is TRBJ2-7, the V gene TRBV12-3 or TRBV12-4; no reliable D call. V lost 3 bases, J lost 0 bases, and 9 bases lay in between. CDR3 length: 14 residues. CDR3 amino acids: CASSLPPSSYEQYF. The CDR3 DNA reads TGTGCCAGCAGTTTGCCCCCTAGCTCCTACGAGCAGTACTTC.

The V and J genes are TRBV12-3 or TRBV12-4 and TRBJ2-7; 15 bases are shared with TRBD2. The CDR3 totals 17 residues. Losses at the gene ends were 6 bases for V and 6 bases for J; bases not matched to a gene: 12. The CDR3 loop reads CASSPGTSGRRGVEQYF. As DNA, the CDR3 is TGTGCCAGCAGCCCCGGGACTAGCGGGAGGAGGGGGGTCGAGCAGTACTTC.

The chain links TRBV6-6 to TRBJ1-1; 7 bases match TRBD1. The junction had 11 bases not matched to a gene; V was cut back by 6 bases and J by 4 bases. The CDR3 has 15 residues. Germline-derived CDR1 and CDR2 are MNHNY and SVGAGI (reference sequence). DNA of the CDR3: TGTGCCAGCAGCCCTAGGACAGGTCAGACCACTGAAGCTTTCTTT. Translating gives CASSPRTGQTTEAFF.

The chain carries TRBV10-3 and TRBJ2-1; the D gene is possibly TRBD2 (5 bases). Trimming left V 5 bases short and J 4 bases short, with 12 bases between. This CDR3 contains 14 residues. Germline V gene lookup returns CDR1 ENHRY and CDR2 SYGVKD. The CDR3 spells CAISPGEPYNEQFF. In DNA, the CDR3 is TGTGCCATCAGTCCCGGGGAGCCATACAATGAGCAGTTCTTC.

Ten or more counts support this clonotype. The rearrangement uses TRBV6-6 and TRBJ2-6, with TRBD1 identical over 11 bases. This CDR3 spans 16 amino acids. J was trimmed by 4 bases and V by 6 bases; bases with no gene match: 5. Germline CDR1 reads MNHNY; CDR2 reads SVGAGI (reference sequence). CDR3 sequence: CASRGTGGSGANVLTF. The CDR3 DNA is TGTGCCAGCAGAGGGACAGGGGGGAGCGGGGCCAACGTCCTGACTTTC.

There are many counts of this clonotype. The V call is TRBV12-3 or TRBV12-4, the J call TRBJ1-2; D remains ambiguous. The CDR3 covers 16 residues. Trimming removed 6 bases at V and 1 base at J, with 18 bases between. CDR3 protein: CASSPGPRFGNYGYTF. For the CDR3, the DNA is TGTGCCAGCAGCCCGGGCCCGAGGTTTGGTAACTATGGCTACACCTTC.

In DNA, the CDR3 is TGTGCCAGCATCCGCTCCGGGACCCCGTCAGATACGCAGTATTTT. Protein sequence: CASIRSGTPSDTQYF. The chain links TRBV2 to TRBJ2-3; D is perhaps TRBD1 or TRBD2 (5 bases each). Germline loops: CDR1 SNHLY, CDR2 FYNNEI. V was clipped by 7 bases and J by 4 bases, with 18 bases between them. The CDR3 is 15 residues long.

V usage is TRBV5-1 and J usage is TRBJ1-4; D uncertain. CDR1 is SGHRS and CDR2 is YFSETQ in the germline V gene. V was cut by 4 bases and J by 7 bases, with 17 bases left in between. This CDR3 has 15 amino acids. CDR3 nucleotide sequence: TGCGCCAGCAGCCCAGGTGTTGGAGGAGGTGAAAAACTGTTTTTT. Translated: CASSPGVGGGEKLFF.

V usage is TRBV10-3 and J usage is TRBJ2-7; no clear D gene. CDR1 is ENHRY, CDR2 SYGVKD, per germline. Trimming shortened V by 0 bases and J by 2 bases, and 8 bases separated the two germline ends. The CDR3 is made up of 14 amino acids. The CDR3 is CAISESRAAYEQYF. CDR3 coding DNA: TGTGCCATCAGTGAGTCAAGGGCAGCCTACGAGCAGTACTTC.

CDR3 region: CASSLGSVKLETQYF. The CDR3, as DNA: TGCGCCAGCAGCTTGGGGAGCGTTAAGCTAGAGACCCAGTACTTC. The J gene is TRBJ2-5, the V gene TRBV5-1; D remains unclear. Germline CDR1 and CDR2: SGHRS and YFSETQ. The germline V and J ends were trimmed by 0 bases and 4 bases, with 13 bases remaining between them. The CDR3 is 15 residues long. The whole variable domain, filled in from reference TRBV5-1 and TRBJ2-5, reads KAGVTQTPRYLIKTRGQQVTLSCSPISGHRSVSWYQQTPGQGLQFLFEYFSETQRNKGNFPGRFSGRQFSNSRSEMNVSTLELGDSALYLCASSLGSVKLETQYFGPGTRLLVL.

This chain links TRBV12-3 or TRBV12-4 with TRBJ2-7; 12 nucleotides line up with TRBD2. The CDR3 is made up of 13 amino acids. Trimming removed 2 bases from V and 12 bases from J; junction bases left unmatched: 5. This CDR3 is CASSLKASGGAYF. DNA of the CDR3: TGTGCCAGCAGTTTAAAGGCTAGCGGGGGGGCGTACTTC.

The chain combines TRBV20-1 with TRBJ1-2; 11 bases map to TRBD1. Germline assignment: CDR1 DFQATT and CDR2 SNEGSKA (reference sequence). J gave up 7 bases and V 5 bases, and 15 bases lay outside the gene matches. This CDR3 comprises 16 residues. The CDR3 nucleotides read TGCAGTGCTTCCCGGGACAGGGGGGGAACTATAGTTGGCTACACCTTC. Residues: CSASRDRGGTIVGYTF.

V is TRBV12-3 or TRBV12-4 and J is TRBJ1-1; TRBD1 might be the D (5 bases). Trimming left V 3 bases short and J 5 bases short, with 13 bases between. This CDR3 comprises 14 residues. CDR3: CASSFRMGVTEAFF. The CDR3 DNA reads as TGTGCCAGCAGTTTTAGGATGGGGGTAACTGAAGCTTTCTTT.

The chain carries TRBV2 and TRBJ2-1; 13 bases agree with TRBD2. The CDR3 runs 15 residues. Trimming removed 5 bases from V and 5 bases from J; junction bases left unmatched: 3. Germline lookup yields CDR1 SNHLY and CDR2 FYNNEI. CDR3 bases: TGTGCCAGCAGTACCGGGACTAGCGGGGACAATGAGCAGTTCTTC. It yields the protein CASSTGTSGDNEQFF.

The chain recombines TRBV28 with TRBJ2-1, with a weak D call TRBD2 (5 bases). Looked up from germline, CDR1 is MDHEN and CDR2 is SYDVKM. Between the trimmed V and J ends, which lost 6 bases and 2 bases, there was a span of 11 bases. The CDR3 consists of 14 residues. The DNA of the CDR3 is TGTGCCAGCAGGCAGCGGAAGACCTACAATGAGCAGTTCTTC. Translated, it gives CASRQRKTYNEQFF.

In its sample, this clonotype was seen a few times. J is TRBJ2-1 and V is TRBV20-1; 8 bases are a match to TRBD2. Germline CDR1 reads DFQATT; CDR2 reads SNEGSKA (reference sequence). This CDR3 contains 12 residues. For the CDR3, the DNA is TGCAGCTCCGGGGGGGGATACAATGAGCAGTTCTTC. It is translated as CSSGGGYNEQFF.

This chain joins TRBV7-2 and TRBJ2-5, with a possible D match to TRBD2 (6 bases). The CDR3 runs 15 residues. With 1 base removed from V and 3 bases from J, the gap between germline ends came to 12 bases. Germline loops: CDR1 SGHTA, CDR2 FQGNSA. The chain's CDR3 is CASSLVWRGKETQYF. CDR3 DNA: TGTGCCAGCAGCTTAGTTTGGAGGGGTAAAGAGACCCAGTACTTC.

V gene TRBV7-3 combines with J gene TRBJ2-1; D remains ambiguous. The CDR3 is 13 amino acids. Germline V lookup: CDR1 SGHTA, CDR2 FQGTGA. Trimming removed 4 bases at V and 7 bases at J, with 11 bases between. The CDR3 reads CASSSRPRNEQFF. The DNA for the CDR3 is TGTGCCAGCAGCTCTAGACCCCGTAATGAGCAGTTCTTC.

DNA for the CDR3: TGCGCCAGCAGCCAAGAGCTAGCGGGACTCCGCGAGCAGTACTTC. It translates to CASSQELAGLREQYF. This chain connects TRBV4-1 to TRBJ2-7, with 9 bases aligning to TRBD2. There are 15 residues in the CDR3. Per the germline V gene, CDR1 is MGHRA and CDR2 is YSYEKL. The trim removed 0 bases at V and 6 bases at J, leaving 6 bases unmatched.

CDR3 bases: TGTGCCAGCAGCTTAGTTGAGGCCCTCTGGGAGACCCAGTACTTC. Translated: CASSLVEALWETQYF. J is TRBJ2-5 and V is TRBV11-3; D unclear. V shed 1 base and J shed 5 bases, with 14 bases lying between them. Germline CDR1 SGHNT, CDR2 YENEEA. This CDR3 has 15 residues.

The V gene is TRBV29-1, the J gene TRBJ2-1; D ambiguous. The CDR3 loop spans 11 amino acids. Germline lookup yields CDR1 SQVTM and CDR2 ANQGSEA. The ends were cut back, 5 bases at V and 6 bases at J, with 8 bases in the middle. The DNA of the CDR3 is TGCAGCGTTCATTCGGGCAATGAGCAGTTCTTC. It codes for CSVHSGNEQFF.

The DNA of the CDR3 is TGCGCCAGCAGCCAAGACCTTACTAGCGGGGGGACCGAGCAGTACTTC. Translating it yields CASSQDLTSGGTEQYF. The chain has TRBV4-1 and TRBJ2-7; the match to TRBD2 covers 12 bases. The CDR3 has 16 amino acids. The V gene end was trimmed by 0 bases and the J gene end by 6 bases; junction bases not matched to a gene: 6. The germline V gene has CDR1 MGHRA and CDR2 YSYEKL.

This clonotype was observed a few times. A much larger clone differs from this one at a single base, so this may be a read error. J is TRBJ2-7 and V is TRBV6-1, with 13 bases aligning to TRBD2. The CDR3 is made up of 15 amino acids. V trimming: 4 bases; J trimming: 0 bases; junction bases outside the gene matches: 0. Looked up from germline, CDR1 is MNHNS and CDR2 is SASEGT. CDR3 in DNA: TGTGCCAGCAGTGGGACTAGCGGGAGCTCCTACGAGCAGTACTTC. Amino acid sequence: CASSGTSGSSYEQYF.

This clonotype turned up a few times. The chain combines TRBV4-2 with TRBJ2-7; D is ambiguous. CDR3 length: 14 amino acids. Germline-derived CDR1 and CDR2 are LGHNA and YNFKEQ. V was pared by 4 bases and J by 3 bases, with 13 bases between. CDR3 DNA: TGTGCCAGCAGCCCCCTCGGAGCAGTCTACGAGCAGTACTTC. Translating gives CASSPLGAVYEQYF.

As concerns this clonotype: A read error may account for a junction end that differs from germline. The chain uses TRBV29-1 and TRBJ2-5; possible D gene TRBD2, 6 bases. The CDR3 runs 14 residues. Germline V gives CDR1 SQVTM, CDR2 ANQGSEA. In nucleotides, the CDR3 is TGCAGCGCTGAAAACCCGGGACTCCAAGAGACCCAGTACTTC. This gives the protein CSAENPGLQETQYF.

For the CDR3, the DNA is TGTGCCATCAGTATCGGGACGAGCTCCTACAATGAGCAGTTCTTC. It is translated as CAISIGTSSYNEQFF. This rearrangement joins TRBV10-3 to TRBJ2-1; the D call may be TRBD1 or TRBD2 (5 bases each). The CDR3 totals 15 residues. Trimming cost V 5 bases and J 0 bases, with 11 bases left between them. In germline, CDR1 is ENHRY, CDR2 SYGVKD.

This clonotype occurred once. The chain joins TRBV4-2 to TRBJ1-6; tentative D call: TRBD1 (5 bases). V lost 0 bases and J 7 bases, leaving 13 bases between the germline ends. Germline V gene sequence: CDR1 LGHNA, CDR2 YNFKEQ. The CDR3 is 16 amino acids. DNA of the CDR3: TGTGCCAGCAGCCAAGAATGGGGGTTGGGGAATTCACCCCTCCACTTT. Protein sequence: CASSQEWGLGNSPLHF.